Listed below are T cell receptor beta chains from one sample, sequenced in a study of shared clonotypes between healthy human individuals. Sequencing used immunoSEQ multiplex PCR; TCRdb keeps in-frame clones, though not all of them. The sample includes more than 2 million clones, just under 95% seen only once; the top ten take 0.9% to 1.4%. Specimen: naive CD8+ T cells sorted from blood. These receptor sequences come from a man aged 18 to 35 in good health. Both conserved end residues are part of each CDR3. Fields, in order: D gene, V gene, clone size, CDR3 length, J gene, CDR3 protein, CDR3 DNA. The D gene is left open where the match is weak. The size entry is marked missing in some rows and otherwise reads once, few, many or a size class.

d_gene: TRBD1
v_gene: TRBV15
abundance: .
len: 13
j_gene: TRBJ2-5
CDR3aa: CATSGDRGETQYF
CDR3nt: TGTGCCACCAGCGGGGACAGGGGAGAGACCCAGTACTTC

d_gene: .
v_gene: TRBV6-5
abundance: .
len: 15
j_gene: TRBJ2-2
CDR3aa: CASSYRDEGTGELFF
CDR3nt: TGTGCCAGCAGTTACCGGGACGAAGGCACCGGGGAGCTGTTTTTT

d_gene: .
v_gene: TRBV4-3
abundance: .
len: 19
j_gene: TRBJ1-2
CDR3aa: CASSQGWGTEEWGNYGYTF
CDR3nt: TGCGCCAGCAGCCAAGGTTGGGGGACGGAGGAGTGGGGTAACTATGGCTACACCTTC

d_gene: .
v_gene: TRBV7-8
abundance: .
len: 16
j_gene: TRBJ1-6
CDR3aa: CASSLGAGSYNSPLHF
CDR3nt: TGTGCCAGCAGCTTAGGCGCAGGGTCCTATAATTCACCCCTCCACTTT

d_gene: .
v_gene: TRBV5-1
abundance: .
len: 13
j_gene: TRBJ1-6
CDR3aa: CASRTGRNSPLHF
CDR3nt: TGCGCCAGCCGAACCGGGAGGAATTCACCCCTCCACTTT

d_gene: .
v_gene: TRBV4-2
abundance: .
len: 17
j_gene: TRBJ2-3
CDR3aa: CASSQDEGIPSTDTQYF
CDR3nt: TGTGCCAGCAGCCAAGATGAAGGAATCCCTAGCACAGATACGCAGTATTTT

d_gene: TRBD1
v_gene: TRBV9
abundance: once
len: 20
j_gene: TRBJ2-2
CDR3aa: CASSVRDIAGGPSNTGELFF
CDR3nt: TGTGCCAGCAGCGTGAGGGACATAGCAGGGGGCCCTTCGAACACCGGGGAGCTGTTTTTT

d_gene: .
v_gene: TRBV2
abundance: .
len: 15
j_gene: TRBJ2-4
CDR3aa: CASSEARGAKNIQYF
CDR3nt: TGTGCCAGCAGTGAAGCGCGAGGAGCCAAAAACATTCAGTACTTC

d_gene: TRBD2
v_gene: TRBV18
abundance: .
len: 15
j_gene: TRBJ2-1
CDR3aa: CASSLTTSGYNEQFF
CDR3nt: TGTGCCAGCTCACTGACCACTAGCGGGTACAATGAGCAGTTCTTC

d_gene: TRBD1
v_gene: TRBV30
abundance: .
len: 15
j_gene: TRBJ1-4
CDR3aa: CAWSVGTGTNEKLFF
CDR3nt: TGTGCCTGGAGTGTAGGGACAGGGACGAATGAAAAACTGTTTTTT

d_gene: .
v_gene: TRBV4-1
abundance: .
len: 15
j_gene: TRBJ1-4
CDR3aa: CASSQERGPNEKLFF
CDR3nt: TGCGCCAGCAGCCAAGAAAGGGGACCTAATGAAAAACTGTTTTTT

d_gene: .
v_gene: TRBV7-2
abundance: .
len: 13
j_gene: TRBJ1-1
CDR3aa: CASSLTTGAEAFF
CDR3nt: TGTGCCAGCAGCTTGACGACAGGCGCTGAAGCTTTCTTT

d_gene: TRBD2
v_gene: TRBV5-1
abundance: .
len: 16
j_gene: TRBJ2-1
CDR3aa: CASSLAGLAGYNEQFF
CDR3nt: TGCGCCAGCAGCTTGGCCGGACTAGCGGGGTACAATGAGCAGTTCTTC

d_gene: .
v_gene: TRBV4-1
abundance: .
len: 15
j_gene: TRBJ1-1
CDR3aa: CASSQEGTLDTEAFF
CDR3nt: TGCGCCAGCAGCCAAGAAGGCACTTTGGACACTGAAGCTTTCTTT

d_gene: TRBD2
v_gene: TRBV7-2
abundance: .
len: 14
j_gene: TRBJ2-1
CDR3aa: CASSLDRGGDEQFF
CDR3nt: TGTGCCAGCAGCTTAGACCGGGGGGGCGATGAGCAGTTCTTC

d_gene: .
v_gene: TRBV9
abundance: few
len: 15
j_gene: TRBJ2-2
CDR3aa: CASSGGPAVTGELFF
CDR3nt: TGTGCCAGCAGCGGTGGTCCAGCGGTAACGGGGGAGCTGTTTTTT

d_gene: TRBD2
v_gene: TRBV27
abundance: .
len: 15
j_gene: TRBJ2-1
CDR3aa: CASSLAGEGGNEQFF
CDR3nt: TGTGCCAGCAGCCTAGCGGGAGAAGGCGGCAATGAGCAGTTCTTC

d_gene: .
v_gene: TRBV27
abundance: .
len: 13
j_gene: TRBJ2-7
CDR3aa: CASSVRGGYEQYF
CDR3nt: TGTGCCAGCAGTGTCAGGGGGGGCTACGAGCAGTACTTC

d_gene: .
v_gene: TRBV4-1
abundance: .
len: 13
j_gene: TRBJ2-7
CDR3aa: CASSLLTGNEQYF
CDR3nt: TGCGCCAGCAGCCTACTTACAGGGAACGAGCAGTACTTC

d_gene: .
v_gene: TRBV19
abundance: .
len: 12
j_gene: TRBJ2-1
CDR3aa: CASSISENEQFF
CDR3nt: TGTGCCAGTAGTATATCGGAGAATGAGCAGTTCTTC

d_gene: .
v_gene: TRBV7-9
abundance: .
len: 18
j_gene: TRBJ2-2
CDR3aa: CASSVSPSQGWNTGELFF
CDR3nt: TGTGCCAGCAGCGTCTCTCCCTCTCAGGGTTGGAACACCGGGGAGCTGTTTTTT

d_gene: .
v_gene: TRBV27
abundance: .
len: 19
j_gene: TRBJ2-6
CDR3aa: CASSLMGHLQASGANVLTF
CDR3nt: TGTGCCAGCAGTTTAATGGGACACCTTCAAGCATCTGGGGCCAACGTCCTGACTTTC

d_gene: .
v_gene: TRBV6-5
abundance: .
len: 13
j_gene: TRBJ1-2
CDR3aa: CASTQGGAYGYTF
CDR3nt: TGTGCCAGCACCCAGGGAGGGGCCTATGGCTACACCTTC

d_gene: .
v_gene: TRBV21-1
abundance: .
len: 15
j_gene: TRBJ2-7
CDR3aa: CASKERAGSLYEQYF
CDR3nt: TGTGCCAGCAAAGAGAGGGCAGGGAGTCTCTACGAGCAGTACTTC

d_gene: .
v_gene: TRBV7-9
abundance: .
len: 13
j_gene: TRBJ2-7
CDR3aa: CASSSTISYEQYF
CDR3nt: TGTGCCAGCAGCTCTACAATCTCCTACGAGCAGTACTTC

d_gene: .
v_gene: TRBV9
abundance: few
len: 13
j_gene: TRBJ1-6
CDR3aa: CASSVDQHSPLHF
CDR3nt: TGTGCCAGCAGCGTAGATCAACATTCACCCCTCCACTTT

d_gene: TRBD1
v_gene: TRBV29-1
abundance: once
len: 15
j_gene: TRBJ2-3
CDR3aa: CSVEDHGDSPDTQYF
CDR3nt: TGCAGCGTTGAAGATCATGGGGACAGTCCGGATACGCAGTATTTT

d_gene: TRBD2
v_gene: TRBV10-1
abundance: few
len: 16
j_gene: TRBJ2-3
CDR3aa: CASRKGTSGAGDTQYF
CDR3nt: TGCGCCAGCAGGAAGGGGACTAGCGGGGCCGGAGATACGCAGTATTTT